This TCR beta chain came from a study of blood T cell repertoires in COVID-19 (TCRdb year 2020). General notes on the study: The collaborator samples originated in the United States, Italy and Spain and spanned the acute and convalescent phases of COVID-19. The prospective study material was composed of cDNA or gDNA derived from T cells, B-cell-depleted T cells, or PBMCs. Subjects who had been exposed to COVID-19, were actively infected with it, or had recovered from it provided the deeply sampled blood TCRbeta repertoires that made up the dataset. The repertoires were made available in a free public database intended to serve as a resource for research on the immune response to SARS-CoV-2. Samples were obtained from the ongoing ImmuneRACE study (first 160 participants) and from 1,254 subjects provided by 6 global collaborators. Nearly every sample came with metadata listing a de-identified subject ID, COVID-19 status, age in years and sex. Where available, HLA class I and class II types were taken from metadata supplied by the sample provider and were not determined by assay-based typing.

Whole blood was collected in K2EDTA tubes by collaborating institutions according to the institutions' own protocols. Collaborator samples were shipped for TCRbeta analysis as frozen whole blood, isolated PBMCs, or DNA extracted from either sample type. The paper's findings and limits, for the study overall: The quantity of clinical and demographic metadata differed by source and by participant and was supplied without curation.

TCRbeta CDR3 regions were amplified from genomic DNA using the immunoSEQ Assay, a bias-controlled multiplex PCR. In the original analysis: The number of nucleated cells in each sample was estimated from the amplification of reference gene primers within the assay. To quantify the absolute abundance of each unique TCRbeta CDR3 rearrangement, sequence reads were collapsed and filtered. For each sample, productive Simpson clonality was calculated as the square root of Simpson's diversity index across productive rearrangements. Drawn from immuneACCESS, this table holds only the in-frame rearrangements with V and J called that TCRdb kept. Clones are partly lost; checked studies trace under half to an unresolved V gene and leave the rest unexplained. That table supplies the V and J calls and clone size; D and trimming were determined from the DNA. The sample profile shows 95,000 to 110,000 clones; roughly four fifths of them were found once. The biggest ten clones account for about 5% of the sample.

Worth noting for this clone: The antigen it recognizes is unknown. No base-level quality is on record; no much larger clone is a single base apart.

For this chain, trimming is 3 bases at the V end and 5 bases at the J end, and the number of junction bases without a gene match is 2. CDR3 length: 13 amino acids, cysteine to phenylalanine. Only the CDR3 DNA stays, 39 bases, in frame from base 1. For CDR1 and CDR2, the germline V gene lists SGHRS and YFSETQ. The chain joins TRBV5-1 to TRBJ2-1, and 7 junctional nucleotides match TRBD2. This clonotype was obtained from a man aged 55 to 69 with acute or convalescent COVID-19. The sample taken for sequencing was peripheral blood. The sequenced DNA: TGCGCCAGCAGCTACGGGACTAACAATGAGCAGTTCTTC. It is translated as CASSYGTNNEQFF.